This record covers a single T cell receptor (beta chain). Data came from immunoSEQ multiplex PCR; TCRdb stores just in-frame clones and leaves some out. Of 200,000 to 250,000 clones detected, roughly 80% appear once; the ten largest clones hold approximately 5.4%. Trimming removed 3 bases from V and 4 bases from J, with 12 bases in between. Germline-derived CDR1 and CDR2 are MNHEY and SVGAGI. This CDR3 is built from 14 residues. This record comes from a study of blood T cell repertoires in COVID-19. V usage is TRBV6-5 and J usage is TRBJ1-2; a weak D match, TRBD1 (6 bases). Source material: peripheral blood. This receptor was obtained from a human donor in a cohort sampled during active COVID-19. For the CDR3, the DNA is TGTGCCAGCAGTTATGCAGGGGCGGTCTATGGCTACACCTTC. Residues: CASSYAGAVYGYTF.